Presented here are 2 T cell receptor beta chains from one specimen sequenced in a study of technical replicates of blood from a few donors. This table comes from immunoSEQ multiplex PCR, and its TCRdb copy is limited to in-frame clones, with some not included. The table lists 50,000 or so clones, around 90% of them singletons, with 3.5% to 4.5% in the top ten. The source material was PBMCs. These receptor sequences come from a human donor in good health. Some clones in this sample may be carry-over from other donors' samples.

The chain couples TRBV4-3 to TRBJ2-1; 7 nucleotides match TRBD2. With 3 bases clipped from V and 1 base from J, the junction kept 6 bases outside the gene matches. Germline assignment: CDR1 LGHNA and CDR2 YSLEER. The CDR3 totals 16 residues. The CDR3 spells CASSHVGAGSYNEQFF. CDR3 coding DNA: TGCGCCAGCAGCCACGTCGGAGCGGGGTCCTACAATGAGCAGTTCTTC.

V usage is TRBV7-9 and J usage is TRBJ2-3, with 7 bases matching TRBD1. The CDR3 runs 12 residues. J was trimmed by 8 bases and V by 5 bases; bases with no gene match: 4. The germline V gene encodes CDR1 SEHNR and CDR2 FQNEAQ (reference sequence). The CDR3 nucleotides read TGTGCCAGCAGCGAGGACAGGAGTACGCAGTATTTT. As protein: CASSEDRSTQYF.